The entry below describes one TCR beta chain. Its antigen is undetermined. These data are taken from a study of cytomegalovirus exposure and HLA in healthy donors. The CDR3 runs to 15 residues. In germline, CDR1 is SGHRS, CDR2 YFSETQ. J lost 5 bases, V lost 4 bases, and 10 bases had no gene match. Primers included in the PCR were 60 Vbeta and 13 Jbeta primers. TCRdb keeps only in-frame clones here, not all; method: immunoSEQ multiplex PCR. Among some 150,000 clones listed, around 86% were seen once. Study-wide findings and caveats: Later analysis revealed greater clonal expansion in HLA-associated TCR beta chains than in equally common others. In a later analysis, V- and J-gene trimming of beta chains associated with a DCLRE1C missense variant, replicated independently.

The sequence was collected from a woman in her forties or fifties in good health and CMV-seropositive. Sequenced material: PBMCs. The rearrangement uses TRBV5-1 and TRBJ2-7; 9 nucleotides agree with TRBD1. CDR3 loop: CASSPGTGNLHEQYF. DNA of the CDR3: TGCGCCAGCAGCCCCGGGACAGGGAATCTCCACGAGCAGTACTTC.